This passage covers 24 T cell receptor beta chains from one sample sequenced in a study of T cell repertoires in cytomegalovirus infection. MiXCR, applied by TCRdb to the reads, yields one record per CDR3 protein. The data contain 650,000 to 900,000 distinct CDR3 sequences, just under 30% of them singletons. Their antigens remain unidentified. The sample here was cultured CD8+ T cells from PBMCs, taken from culture after CMV antigen stimulation. The receptor set was obtained from a human donor in good health (CMV status not recorded). Some clones in this sample may be carry-over from other donors' samples.

This sequence joins TRBV19 and TRBJ2-7, with D maybe TRBD2 (5 bases). V lost 7 bases and J 3 bases, leaving 7 bases between the germline ends. Germline loops: CDR1 LNHDA, CDR2 SQIVND (reference sequence). The CDR3 has 11 amino acids. Here the CDR3 DNA reads TGTGCCAGTATGGGAGTCTACGAGCAGTACTTC. This gives the protein CASMGVYEQYF.

This chain joins TRBV7-9 and TRBJ2-7; D is possibly TRBD2 (5 bases). The germline V gene has CDR1 SEHNR and CDR2 FQNEAQ (reference sequence). The CDR3 extends over 14 amino acids. V was cut by 3 bases and J by 0 bases, with 9 bases left in between. The CDR3 loop reads CASSLSLASYEQYF. CDR3 nucleotide sequence: TGTGCCAGCAGCTTGTCTCTAGCCTCCTACGAGCAGTACTTC.

This clonotype occurred a few times. This sequence joins TRBV28 and TRBJ2-2; 8 nucleotides align to TRBD2. The CDR3 contains 15 residues. The V gene's germline CDR1 is MDHEN and CDR2 SYDVKM. The J segment lost 10 bases and the V segment lost 6 bases, leaving 13 bases of the junction unmatched. In DNA form, the CDR3 reads TGTGCCAGCAGCCCTGCCTTTAGCGGGGACCCGGAGCTGTTTTTT. It is translated as CASSPAFSGDPELFF.

This clonotype has just a few counts. The V gene is TRBV7-8, the J gene TRBJ1-5; tentatively, D is TRBD1 (5 bases). Germline CDR1 and CDR2: SGHVS and FQNEAQ. CDR3 length: 16 residues. Trimming took off 7 bases at V and 4 bases at J, with 20 bases between the two ends. This CDR3 reads CASTPLRVSTNQPQHF. The CDR3 coding sequence is TGTGCCAGCACCCCACTCAGGGTCTCCACTAATCAGCCCCAGCATTTT.

This chain uses TRBV7-9 with TRBJ2-1; 14 bases agree with TRBD2. The CDR3 has 19 amino acids. The V gene end was trimmed by 4 bases and the J gene end by 4 bases; junction bases not matched to a gene: 12. In germline, CDR1 is SEHNR, CDR2 FQNEAQ (reference sequence). The CDR3 DNA follows: TGTGCCAGCAGCTCAAATCCCGGGACTAGCGGGGGAGATTACAATGAGCAGTTCTTC. Protein sequence: CASSSNPGTSGGDYNEQFF.

The rearrangement joins TRBV14 to TRBJ2-7; D may be TRBD1 or TRBD2 (5 bases each). Per germline, CDR1 SGHDN and CDR2 FVKESK. The length of the CDR3 is 15 residues. With 2 bases removed from V and 4 bases from J, the gap between germline ends came to 15 bases. The CDR3 protein is CASSQQSRGVYEQYV. The DNA of the CDR3 is TGTGCCAGCAGCCAACAGTCCCGAGGGGTTTACGAGCAGTACGTC.

The rearrangement links TRBV4-3 to TRBJ1-1, with D unclear. Germline-derived CDR1 and CDR2 are LGHNA and YSLEER. The CDR3 has 15 amino acids. Deletions cut 0 bases from V and 3 bases from J, with 11 bases between. This CDR3 is CASSQEMGRDTEAFF. The DNA of the CDR3 is TGCGCCAGCAGCCAAGAAATGGGTCGGGACACTGAAGCTTTCTTT.

Ten or more counts support this clonotype. J is TRBJ1-1 and V is TRBV28; maybe TRBD1 (5 bases). Germline CDR1 reads MDHEN; CDR2 reads SYDVKM. V lost 7 bases, J lost 11 bases, and 20 bases lay in between. CDR3 length equals 13 residues. The CDR3 reads CASTPIRGIGAFF. CDR3 DNA sequence: TGTGCCAGCACCCCCATAAGGGGCATTGGGGCTTTCTTT. The full variable domain, in which reference TRBV28 and TRBJ1-1 provide the parts outside the CDR3, is DVKVTQSSRYLVKRTGEKVFLECVQDMDHENMFWYRQDPGLGLRLIYFSYDVKMKEKGDIPEGYSVSREKKERFSLILESASTNQTSMYLCASTPIRGIGAFFGQGTRLTVV.

CDR3 nucleotide sequence: TGTGCCAGCAGTCCCCGGGCCAGCACAGATACGCAGTATTTT. Translated: CASSPRASTDTQYF. The chain is built from TRBV12-3 or TRBV12-4 and TRBJ2-3; D unclear. V was trimmed by 5 bases and J by 0 bases, leaving 9 bases between them. This CDR3 comprises 14 residues.

The CDR3 region is CASSLDLEAYYGYTF. The DNA for the CDR3 is TGTGCCAGCAGCTTAGATTTGGAGGCGTACTATGGCTACACCTTC. The gene calls are TRBV7-9 and TRBJ1-2, with D hard to call. Germline V lookup: CDR1 SEHNR, CDR2 FQNEAQ (reference sequence). V lost 1 base to trimming and J lost 3 bases, with 12 bases between them. The CDR3 is 15 amino acids.

This chain joins TRBV23-1 and TRBJ2-7; the D call may be TRBD1 or TRBD2 (5 bases each). TRBV23-1 qualifies as an ORF whose function is uncertain. The CDR3 runs 17 residues. CDR3 residues: CASSQSGGGLPSCEQYV. The CDR3 DNA follows: TGCGCCAGCAGTCAATCTGGGGGTGGCCTCCCGTCCTGCGAGCAGTACGTC.

The gene calls are TRBV5-6 and TRBJ2-1; D uncertain. CDR3 size: 15 residues. Trimming stripped 1 base from V and 0 bases from J, with 8 bases between. From germline, CDR1 is SGHDT and CDR2 YYEEEE. This chain's CDR3 is CASSLWVASYNEQFF. CDR3 nucleotides: TGTGCCAGCAGCTTGTGGGTAGCCTCCTACAATGAGCAGTTCTTC.

J is TRBJ2-1 and V is TRBV4-1, with D perhaps matching TRBD2 (6 bases). The CDR3 totals 15 residues. The germline V and J ends were trimmed by 3 bases and 7 bases, with 16 bases remaining between them. CDR1 and CDR2 (germline): MGHRA, YSYEKL. The CDR3 region is CASSHPSGLPNEQFF. The CDR3 nucleotides read TGCGCCAGCAGCCATCCAAGCGGGCTGCCAAATGAGCAGTTCTTC.

This clonotype was seen only once. The chain employs TRBV4-1 and TRBJ2-1; TRBD2 aligns across 7 bases. From germline, CDR1 is MGHRA and CDR2 YSYEKL. The CDR3 consists of 20 residues. The V gene end was trimmed by 0 bases and the J gene end by 3 bases; junction bases not matched to a gene: 17. This CDR3 is CASSQDQYWRTGGGYNEQFF. In DNA, the CDR3 is TGCGCCAGCAGCCAAGATCAATATTGGAGGACGGGGGGTGGCTACAATGAGCAGTTCTTC.

The V and J genes are TRBV3-1 and TRBJ1-5; D gene unclear. Trimming took 0 bases from V and 7 from J, leaving 7 bases between them. This CDR3 spans 13 amino acids. Germline assignment: CDR1 LGHDT and CDR2 YNNKEL (reference sequence). DNA for the CDR3: TGTGCCAGCAGCCAAGATTCACCCCAGCCCCAGCATTTT. Encoded protein: CASSQDSPQPQHF.

The V call is TRBV6-2 or TRBV6-3, the J call TRBJ2-1, with TRBD2 identical over 7 bases. Trimming took 5 bases from V and 7 from J; bases not matched to a gene: 14. The length of the CDR3 is 16 residues. Germline V lookup: CDR1 MNHEY, CDR2 SVGEGT. CDR3 nucleotide sequence: TGTGCCAGCAGTACTGTCGGGTCGGGGGGAGCTAATGAGCAGTTCTTC. Translating it yields CASSTVGSGGANEQFF.

This clonotype was counted only a few times. This chain connects TRBV6-6 to TRBJ2-3; D is unresolved. CDR1 MNHNY and CDR2 SVGAGI come from the germline V gene (reference sequence). Trimming removed 0 bases from V and 3 bases from J, with 13 bases in between. The CDR3 is 16 amino acids. The CDR3 nucleotides read TGTGCCAGCAGTTACTCCGGCTACACTATGACAGATACGCAGTATTTT. The encoded protein is CASSYSGYTMTDTQYF.

V is TRBV29-1 and J is TRBJ1-2; 7 positions agree with TRBD1. V shed 2 bases, J shed 1 base, and the junction held 1 base outside the gene matches. This CDR3 comprises 13 residues. Germline V CDR1 and CDR2: SQVTM, ANQGSEA. CDR3 amino acids: CSVEQGVNYGYTF. In DNA form, the CDR3 reads TGCAGCGTTGAACAGGGGGTTAACTATGGCTACACCTTC.

J is TRBJ1-1 and V is TRBV7-6; weak D call: TRBD1 (6 bases). V was pared by 6 bases and J by 0 bases, with 11 bases between. Germline assignment: CDR1 SGHVS and CDR2 FNYEAQ. The CDR3 has 14 amino acids. The CDR3 nucleotides read TGTGCCAGCAGTGGGGGACAACTGAACACTGAAGCTTTCTTT. It translates to CASSGGQLNTEAFF.

The genes are TRBV5-1 and TRBJ1-1; D not resolved. This CDR3 is 14 amino acids long. Germline V gene data show CDR1 as SGHRS and CDR2 as YFSETQ. With 0 bases removed from V and 0 bases from J, the gap between germline ends came to 6 bases. CDR3: CASSLEQLNTEAFF. The CDR3 DNA reads TGCGCCAGCAGCTTGGAACAGTTGAACACTGAAGCTTTCTTT.

There are a few counts of this clonotype. J is TRBJ1-2 and V is TRBV12-3 or TRBV12-4; no clear D gene. The CDR3 totals 15 residues. Trimming pared 2 bases from V and 0 bases from J, leaving 10 bases between. The CDR3 bases are TGTGCCAGCAGTTTACCCAGGACCTCTAACTATGGCTACACCTTC. It specifies CASSLPRTSNYGYTF.

In the case of this clonotype: This may arise from a read error, as a much more abundant clone is one base away. The chain has TRBV7-9 and TRBJ2-1, with D unresolved. The germline V gene has CDR1 SEHNR and CDR2 FQNEAQ (reference sequence). With 0 bases removed from V and 0 bases from J, the gap between germline ends came to 9 bases. The CDR3 length is 16 residues. CDR3 region: CASSLATASSYNEQFF. The DNA of the CDR3 is TGTGCCAGCAGCTTAGCGACGGCTAGCTCCTACAATGAGCAGTTCTTC.

In this sample, this clonotype turned up a few times. J is TRBJ1-2 and V is TRBV12-3 or TRBV12-4; D may be TRBD1 (5 bases). V was cut by 5 bases and J by 4 bases, with 17 bases left in between. The CDR3 has 15 residues. The CDR3 sequence: CASSPGPPPFYGYTF. The CDR3 DNA is TGTGCCAGCAGTCCAGGGCCACCCCCCTTCTATGGCTACACCTTC.

V and J are TRBV20-1 and TRBJ1-5, with D tentatively TRBD1 (5 bases). The germline V gene has CDR1 DFQATT and CDR2 SNEGSKA (reference sequence). Trimming shortened V by 3 bases and J by 0 bases, and 12 bases separated the two germline ends. CDR3 length: 15 residues. CDR3 loop: CSARTQGYSNQPQHF. CDR3 nucleotides: TGCAGTGCTAGGACCCAGGGTTATAGCAATCAGCCCCAGCATTTT.